The clone carrying this T cell receptor (beta chain) was detected once. This sample was included in a study of control samples from healthy donors and cancer patients. CDR1 and CDR2 from the germline V gene are MGHRA and YSYEKL. The CDR3 extends over 15 amino acids. V lost 4 bases, J lost 1 base, and 13 bases lay in between. Assay used: immunoSEQ multiplex PCR; TCRdb lists only in-frame clones, some missing. The sample lists some 140,000 clones, approximately 96% occurring once. Sequences were obtained from blood. The chain couples TRBV4-1 to TRBJ1-1; D may be TRBD1 (6 bases). This TCR was sampled from a man aged 35 to 55 in good health. The CDR3 DNA reads as TGCGCCAGCAGCCCCTACAGGGTACAGAACACTGAAGCTTTCTTT. Its translation is CASSPYRVQNTEAFF.